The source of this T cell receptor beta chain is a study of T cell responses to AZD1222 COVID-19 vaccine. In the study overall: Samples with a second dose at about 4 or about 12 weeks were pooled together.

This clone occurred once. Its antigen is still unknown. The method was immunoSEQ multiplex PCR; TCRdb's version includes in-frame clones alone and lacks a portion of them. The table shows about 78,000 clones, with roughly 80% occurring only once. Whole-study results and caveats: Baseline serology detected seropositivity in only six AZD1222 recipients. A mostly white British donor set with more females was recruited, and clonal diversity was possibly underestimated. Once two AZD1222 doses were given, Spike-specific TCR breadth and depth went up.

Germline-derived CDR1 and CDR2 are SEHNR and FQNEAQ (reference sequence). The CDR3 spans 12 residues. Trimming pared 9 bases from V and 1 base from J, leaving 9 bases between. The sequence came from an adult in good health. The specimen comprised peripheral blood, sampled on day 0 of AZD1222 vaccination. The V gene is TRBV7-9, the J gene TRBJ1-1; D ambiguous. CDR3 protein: CASKWGNTEAFF. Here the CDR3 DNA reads TGTGCCAGTAAGTGGGGGAACACTGAAGCTTTCTTT.